The next 25 T cell receptor beta chains were all read from a single sample in a study of identical twins. TCRdb called the 5' RACE reads again in MiXCR, with one record for every CDR3 protein. The table records roughly 190,000 distinct CDR3 sequences, about 15% of them present only once. This sample was shared with a second study, whose subject was T cells expressing NK-cell markers.

The sequenced material came from CD8+ T cells sorted from blood. Receptors originate from a woman aged 18-29 years in good health.

Only a few counts were recorded for this clonotype. The CDR3 is CASSPLPLARHEQFF. The CDR3 nucleotides read TGTGCCAGCAGCCCTCTTCCCCTAGCGCGTCATGAGCAGTTCTTC. V usage is TRBV7-2 and J usage is TRBJ2-1; D is possibly TRBD2 (6 bases). The germline V and J ends were trimmed by 5 bases and 8 bases, with 19 bases remaining between them. Germline assignment: CDR1 SGHTA and CDR2 FQGNSA. This CDR3 has 15 amino acids.

This clonotype was seen a handful of times. CDR3: CASSPNGVEQFF. The CDR3 bases are TGTGCCAGCAGCCCAAATGGCGTTGAGCAGTTCTTC. This rearrangement joins TRBV13 to TRBJ2-1; D is ambiguous. The CDR3 length is 12 residues. V was clipped by 5 bases and J by 9 bases, with 11 bases between them. The germline gives CDR1 PRHDT, CDR2 FYEKMQ (reference sequence).

The V call is TRBV10-3, the J call TRBJ1-1; no firm D call. V dropped 6 bases and J dropped 1 base, with 9 bases sitting between them. Germline V gene lookup returns CDR1 ENHRY and CDR2 SYGVKD. This CDR3 region has 13 residues. The CDR3 region has the DNA TGTGCCATCAGGCTTGCCCCGAACACTGAAGCTTTCTTT. Protein: CAIRLAPNTEAFF.

The table lists this clonotype with many counts. This chain connects TRBV7-8 to TRBJ2-7; D not resolved. The CDR3 sequence is 11 residues long. CDR1 and CDR2 (germline): SGHVS, FQNEAQ. V was trimmed by 3 bases and J by 7 bases, leaving 7 bases between them. CDR3 coding DNA: TGTGCCAGCAGCTTTAGCAGTGAGCAGTACTTC. As protein: CASSFSSEQYF.

This clonotype showed up just a few times. This CDR3 reads CASRFNVPGQGYHEQFF. The CDR3 region has the DNA TGTGCCAGCAGGTTCAACGTTCCGGGACAGGGTTACCATGAGCAGTTCTTC. This chain connects TRBV5-6 to TRBJ2-1; 9 nucleotides line up with TRBD1. CDR1 SGHDT and CDR2 YYEEEE come from the germline V gene. CDR3 length: 17 residues. J gave up 8 bases and V 5 bases, and 17 bases lay outside the gene matches.

The chain combines TRBV5-1 with TRBJ1-2; 9 nucleotides line up with TRBD1. The CDR3 consists of 14 residues. J lost 6 bases, V lost 2 bases, and 5 bases had no gene match. The germline V gene encodes CDR1 SGHRS and CDR2 YFSETQ. DNA for the CDR3: TGCGCCAGCAGCTTCTACAGGGGGCAGGATGGCTACACCTTC. It encodes CASSFYRGQDGYTF.

A few counts support this clonotype. V usage is TRBV6-1 and J usage is TRBJ2-7; 7 bases are a match to TRBD1. V lost 6 bases and J lost 0; bases outside the gene matches: 8. The V gene's germline CDR1 is MNHNS and CDR2 SASEGT. The CDR3 totals 15 residues. The CDR3 sequence: CASSLGQAYSYEQYF. CDR3 nucleotides: TGTGCCAGCAGCCTCGGACAGGCCTACTCCTACGAGCAGTACTTC.

This clonotype was picked up one time. The chain uses TRBV19 and TRBJ2-7, with 11 positions matching TRBD2. The CDR3 has 13 amino acids. The junction had 2 bases not matched to a gene; V was cut back by 7 bases and J by 3 bases. Germline lookup yields CDR1 LNHDA and CDR2 SQIVND (reference sequence). The CDR3 protein is CASMTSGDYEQYF. As DNA, the CDR3 is TGTGCCAGTATGACTAGCGGGGACTACGAGCAGTACTTC. Full variable domain (remainder filled in from reference TRBV19 and TRBJ2-7): DGGITQSPKYLFRKEGQNVTLSCEQNLNHDAMYWYRQDPGQGLRLIYYSQIVNDFQKGDIAEGYSVSREKKESFPLTVTSAQKNPTAFYLCASMTSGDYEQYFGPGTRLTVT.

The J gene is TRBJ1-1, the V gene TRBV12-3 or TRBV12-4; 9 bases match TRBD1. This CDR3 comprises 15 residues. Unmatched junction bases numbered 10, after V lost 6 bases and J lost 5 bases. CDR3 nucleotide sequence: TGTGCCAGCAGCCCACAGGGGGCGGTTTATACTGAAGCTTTCTTT. Residues: CASSPQGAVYTEAFF.

V and J are TRBV3-1 and TRBJ2-1; a possible D gene is TRBD2 (6 bases). Trimming removed 1 base from V and 7 bases from J, with 20 bases in between. CDR1 LGHDT and CDR2 YNNKEL come from the germline V gene (reference sequence). This CDR3 has 17 amino acids. This CDR3 is CASSQGFLARSRNEQFF. Written as DNA, the CDR3 is TGTGCCAGCAGCCAAGGATTCCTAGCGAGGAGTAGGAATGAGCAGTTCTTC.

The V and J genes are TRBV29-1 and TRBJ2-3, with D perhaps TRBD2 (6 bases). Germline V gene sequence: CDR1 SQVTM, CDR2 ANQGSEA. The ends were cut back, 5 bases at V and 2 bases at J, with 8 bases in the middle. The CDR3 is made up of 12 amino acids. The CDR3 protein is CSVCGTTDTQYF. The DNA for the CDR3 is TGCAGCGTTTGCGGGACCACAGATACGCAGTATTTT.

This clonotype turned up a few times. The chain has TRBV12-3 or TRBV12-4 and TRBJ2-7; D is undetermined. V was trimmed by 1 base and J by 6 bases, leaving 13 bases between them. The CDR3 totals 14 residues. The CDR3 DNA reads as TGTGCCAGCAGTTTAGAAGGGCGCTTCTCCGAGCAGTACTTC. It is translated as CASSLEGRFSEQYF.

The table lists this clonotype with a few counts. This chain joins TRBV5-1 and TRBJ2-1, with D tentatively TRBD2 (5 bases). Germline loops: CDR1 SGHRS, CDR2 YFSETQ. The CDR3 is made up of 15 amino acids. The V end was cut by 4 bases, the J end by 3 bases, with 14 bases between. CDR3: CASSQKSRDYNEQFF. The CDR3 nucleotides are TGCGCCAGCAGCCAAAAATCCCGGGACTACAATGAGCAGTTCTTC.

V is TRBV13 and J is TRBJ2-7, with 8 nucleotides matching TRBD1. Germline CDR1 and CDR2: PRHDT and FYEKMQ (reference sequence). V shed 3 bases and J 4 bases; nucleotides not matched to a gene: 11. The CDR3 covers 16 residues. The DNA for the CDR3 is TGTGCCAGCAGCTTGTCTGAGGGGACAGGCTCGTACGAGCAGTACTTC. It is translated as CASSLSEGTGSYEQYF. Looking up the rest from reference TRBV13 and TRBJ2-7 gives the full variable domain: AAGVIQSPRHLIKEKRETATLKCYPIPRHDTVYWYQQGPGQDPQFLISFYEKMQSDKGSIPDRFSAQQFSDYHSELNMSSLELGDSALYFCASSLSEGTGSYEQYFGPGTRLTVT.

This clonotype came up a few times. CDR3 residues: CASSLGTGGDGYTF. Here the CDR3 DNA reads TGTGCCAGCAGTTTAGGGACAGGGGGCGATGGCTACACCTTC. The chain recombines TRBV12-3 or TRBV12-4 with TRBJ1-2, with 11 nucleotides matching TRBD1. This CDR3 has 14 residues. Trimming at V came to 1 base and at J to 6 bases, leaving 1 base not matched to a gene.

The chain employs TRBV25-1 and TRBJ1-5; the match to TRBD1 covers 8 bases. V lost 4 bases to trimming and J lost 4 bases; unmatched junction nucleotides: 0. CDR1 and CDR2 from the germline V gene are MGHDK and SYGVNS. This CDR3 spans 13 amino acids. The CDR3 protein is CASSGQGNQPQHF. Here the CDR3 DNA reads TGTGCCAGCAGTGGACAGGGGAATCAGCCCCAGCATTTT.

The chain couples TRBV29-1 to TRBJ1-2; a weak D match, TRBD1 (5 bases). V was trimmed by 3 bases and J by 8 bases, leaving 10 bases between them. Germline V gives CDR1 SQVTM, CDR2 ANQGSEA. This CDR3 region has 11 residues. This CDR3 reads CSVDREGGYTF. In DNA form, the CDR3 reads TGCAGCGTTGACAGGGAGGGGGGCTACACCTTC.

V usage is TRBV19 and J usage is TRBJ2-7, with a tentative D call TRBD2 (5 bases). The CDR3 is 13 residues long. The germline gives CDR1 LNHDA, CDR2 SQIVND (reference sequence). V lost 5 bases, J lost 4 bases, and 12 bases lay in between. CDR3 sequence: CASSPRVMYEQYF. CDR3 sequence (DNA): TGTGCCAGTAGTCCGCGGGTTATGTACGAGCAGTACTTC.

This clonotype has only a few counts. The chain recombines TRBV7-9 with TRBJ2-7; the D is unclear. The CDR3 length is 15 residues. V dropped 5 bases and J dropped 3 bases, with 17 bases sitting between them. Germline lookup yields CDR1 SEHNR and CDR2 FQNEAQ (reference sequence). The CDR3 loop is CASSPSIGPNYEQYF. The CDR3 region has the DNA TGTGCCAGCAGCCCTTCCATAGGACCCAACTACGAGCAGTACTTC.

The chain carries TRBV29-1 and TRBJ2-7, with D unclear. The germline V and J ends were trimmed by 4 bases and 4 bases, with 8 bases remaining between them. The germline V gene encodes CDR1 SQVTM and CDR2 ANQGSEA. The CDR3 length is 11 residues. The CDR3 DNA reads TGCAGCGTTGTCAGCCCGTACGAGCAGTACTTC. Protein: CSVVSPYEQYF.

This clonotype was seen a few times. J is TRBJ2-3 and V is TRBV11-2; 8 nucleotides align to TRBD2. J gave up 4 bases and V 5 bases, and 2 bases lay outside the gene matches. The length of the CDR3 is 13 residues. Germline V gene lookup returns CDR1 SGHAT and CDR2 FQNNGV. The CDR3 DNA sequence: TGTGCCAGCAGCAGCGGGAGTTCAGATACGCAGTATTTT. Protein: CASSSGSSDTQYF.

This clonotype showed up many times. The chain recombines TRBV14 with TRBJ2-6, with unresolved D. Germline lookup yields CDR1 SGHDN and CDR2 FVKESK. The CDR3 is made up of 13 amino acids. V shed 8 bases and J shed 0 bases, with 5 bases lying between them. The DNA for the CDR3 is TGTGCCAGCGGAATCTCTGGGGCCAACGTCCTGACTTTC. Translation gives CASGISGANVLTF.

This clonotype was seen ten or more times. The chain uses TRBV3-1 and TRBJ2-7; possible D gene TRBD2, 6 bases. The length of the CDR3 is 14 residues. Germline values: CDR1 LGHDT, CDR2 YNNKEL (reference sequence). With 4 bases removed from V and 3 bases from J, the gap between germline ends came to 13 bases. The chain's CDR3 is CASSPEGLFYEQYF. The CDR3 DNA reads as TGTGCCAGCAGCCCCGAGGGACTTTTCTACGAGCAGTACTTC.

This clonotype was recorded many times. J is TRBJ1-5 and V is TRBV12-3 or TRBV12-4; 7 nucleotides align to TRBD1. This CDR3 is built from 15 residues. After removal of 7 bases from V and 4 bases from J, the junction contained 10 bases not matched to a gene. The CDR3 region is CASTLGTGVNQPQHF. In DNA, the CDR3 is TGTGCCAGCACCCTCGGTACAGGGGTTAATCAGCCCCAGCATTTT.

The rearrangement uses TRBV19 and TRBJ2-7, with D uncertain. The CDR3 has 12 amino acids. CDR1 LNHDA and CDR2 SQIVND come from the germline V gene (reference sequence). Trimming removed 6 bases at V and 1 base at J, with 7 bases between. In DNA, the CDR3 is TGTGCCAGTAGAAAGGGATCCTACGAGCAGTACTTC. This codes for CASRKGSYEQYF. The full variable domain, with the rest looked up from reference TRBV19 and TRBJ2-7, is DGGITQSPKYLFRKEGQNVTLSCEQNLNHDAMYWYRQDPGQGLRLIYYSQIVNDFQKGDIAEGYSVSREKKESFPLTVTSAQKNPTAFYLCASRKGSYEQYFGPGTRLTVT.